This paragraph reports one T cell receptor (beta chain). CDR3 length equals 13 residues. CDR1 and CDR2 (germline): KGHDR, SFDVKD. The ends were cut back, 4 bases at V and 8 bases at J, with 11 bases in the middle. Using immunoSEQ multiplex PCR, the repertoire was profiled, and TCRdb retains in-frame clones only, with some absent. The table lists some 200,000 clones, about 72% of them singletons. These data come from a study of blood T cell repertoires in COVID-19. The TCR comes from a woman between 50 and 59 years old who had recovered from COVID-19. Sequencing used PBMCs or T cells enriched from blood (not recorded which). The chain is built from TRBV24-1 and TRBJ2-1; D uncertain. Here the CDR3 DNA reads TGTGCCACCAGTGACCCCCAGAGGTATGAGCAGTTCTTC. Protein: CATSDPQRYEQFF.